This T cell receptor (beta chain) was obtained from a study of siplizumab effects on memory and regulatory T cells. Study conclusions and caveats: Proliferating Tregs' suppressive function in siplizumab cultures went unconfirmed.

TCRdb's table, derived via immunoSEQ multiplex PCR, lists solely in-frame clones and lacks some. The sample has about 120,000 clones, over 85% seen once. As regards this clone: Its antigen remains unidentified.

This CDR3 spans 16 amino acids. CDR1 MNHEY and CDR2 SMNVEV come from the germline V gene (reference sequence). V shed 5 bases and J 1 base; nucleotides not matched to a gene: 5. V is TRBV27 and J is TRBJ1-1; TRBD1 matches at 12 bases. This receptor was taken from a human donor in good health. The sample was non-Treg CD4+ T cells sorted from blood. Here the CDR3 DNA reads TGTGCCAGCAGTCCCGGGACAGGGGGCAGGAACACTGAAGCTTTCTTT. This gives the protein CASSPGTGGRNTEAFF.